This T cell receptor (beta chain) was observed in a study of cytomegalovirus exposure and HLA in healthy donors. A multiplex PCR was run with 60 Vbeta primers and 13 Jbeta primers. TCRdb's table, derived via immunoSEQ multiplex PCR, lists solely in-frame clones and lacks some. The sample carries 75,000 to 95,000 clones, roughly 80% recorded once. The ends were cut back, 3 bases at V and 3 bases at J, with 14 bases in the middle. The CDR3 covers 15 residues. Germline V gives CDR1 SGHAT, CDR2 FQNNGV. Study-level points and caveats: Most of the TCR beta V segments (in an earlier analysis) were productive either about 87% or about 30% of the time.

In the case of this clone: Its antigen is still unknown.

The clonotype was recovered from a man aged 50 or older in good health and CMV-seronegative. V usage is TRBV11-2 and J usage is TRBJ1-2, with D perhaps matching TRBD1 (5 bases). The sequenced material came from PBMCs. The CDR3 region is CASSFGGERDYGYTF. DNA for the CDR3: TGTGCCAGCAGCTTCGGGGGGGAAAGGGACTATGGCTACACCTTC.